The TCR beta chain described here comes from a study of blood T cell repertoires in COVID-19. Participant age was about 18 to 100 years, and participants resided in fewer than 30 US areas. Exposed study participants had met a COVID-19 case within 2 weeks before entry. Per germline, CDR1 SGHTA and CDR2 FQGNSA. V lost 5 bases and J lost 4; bases outside the gene matches: 8. CDR3 length: 16 amino acids. Original processing methods: Estimates of nucleated cell counts were drawn from the amplification of reference gene primers. Sequenced by immunoSEQ multiplex PCR; TCRdb stores in-frame clones only, minus some. The V and J calls and clone size are taken from that table; D and trimming were inferred from the DNA. The repertoire has more than 110,000 clones, approximately 80% of them found once; the top ten carry 1.6%. This clone was recorded only once.

V gene TRBV7-2 combines with J gene TRBJ1-6; 7 bases align to TRBD1. The clonotype comes from a woman aged 18-29 years who had been exposed to COVID-19. The sequencing sample was made of PBMCs or T cells enriched from blood (not recorded which). The CDR3 is CASSPDRAGYNSPLHF. CDR3 in DNA: TGTGCCAGCAGCCCAGACAGGGCGGGGTATAATTCACCCCTCCACTTT.